This T cell receptor (beta chain) was retrieved from a study of blood T cell repertoires in COVID-19. All enrollees were roughly 18 to 89 years old and from 20 to 25 US areas. Allocation to cohorts depended on clinical history reported by the participants. Trimming shortened V by 6 bases and J by 1 base, and 11 bases separated the two germline ends. The V gene's germline CDR1 is MNHEY and CDR2 SMNVEV (reference sequence). The CDR3 runs to 14 residues. As processed by the authors: By means of reference gene primer amplification, nucleated cell counts were estimated. Assay: immunoSEQ multiplex PCR; the TCRdb copy retains only in-frame clones and omits some. For V, J and clone size, that table is used; D and trimming come from the DNA. The repertoire has fewer than 200,000 clones, approximately 82% of them found once; the top ten carry more than 4%.

The sequenced sample consisted of PBMCs or T cells enriched from blood (not recorded which). This chain connects TRBV27 to TRBJ2-3; D possibly corresponds to TRBD1 (6 bases). The receptor's source is a woman aged 60-75 years with acute COVID-19. For the CDR3, the DNA is TGTGCCAGCAGGGGGGCCGGGGGCACAGATACGCAGTATTTT. Amino acid sequence: CASRGAGGTDTQYF.